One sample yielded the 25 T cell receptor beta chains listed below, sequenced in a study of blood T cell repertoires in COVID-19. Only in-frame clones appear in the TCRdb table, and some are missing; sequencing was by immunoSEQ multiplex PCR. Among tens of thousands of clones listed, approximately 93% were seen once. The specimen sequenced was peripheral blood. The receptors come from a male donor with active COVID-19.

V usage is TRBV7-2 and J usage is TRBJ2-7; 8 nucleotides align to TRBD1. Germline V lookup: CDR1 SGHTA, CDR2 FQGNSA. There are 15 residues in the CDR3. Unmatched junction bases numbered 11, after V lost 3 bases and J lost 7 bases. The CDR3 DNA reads TGTGCCAGCAGCTTGGCAGGACAGGGCCTGGGGGAGCAGTACTTC. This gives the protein CASSLAGQGLGEQYF. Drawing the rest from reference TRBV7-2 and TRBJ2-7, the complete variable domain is GAGVSQSPSNKVTEKGKDVELRCDPISGHTALYWYRQSLGQGLEFLIYFQGNSAPDKSGLPSDRFSAERTGGSVSTLTIQRTQQEDSAVYLCASSLAGQGLGEQYFGPGTRLTVT.

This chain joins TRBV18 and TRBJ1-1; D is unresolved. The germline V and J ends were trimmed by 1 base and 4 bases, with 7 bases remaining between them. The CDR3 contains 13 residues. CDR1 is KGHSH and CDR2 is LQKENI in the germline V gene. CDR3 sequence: CASSPLLSTEAFF. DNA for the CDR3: TGTGCCAGCTCACCACTACTTTCCACTGAAGCTTTCTTT.

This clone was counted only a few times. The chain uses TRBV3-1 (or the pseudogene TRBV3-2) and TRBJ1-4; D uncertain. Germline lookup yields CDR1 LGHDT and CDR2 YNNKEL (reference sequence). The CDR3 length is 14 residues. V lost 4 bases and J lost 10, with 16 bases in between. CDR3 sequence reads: CASSPRPGGGKLFF. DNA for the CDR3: TGTGCCAGCAGCCCCCGACCGGGAGGAGGAAAACTGTTTTTT.

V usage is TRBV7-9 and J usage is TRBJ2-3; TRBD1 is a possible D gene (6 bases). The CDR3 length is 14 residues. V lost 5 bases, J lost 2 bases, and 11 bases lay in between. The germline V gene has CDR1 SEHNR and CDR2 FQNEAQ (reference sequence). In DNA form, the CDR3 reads TGTGCCAGCAGCCCGAACAGGGTCACAGATACGCAGTATTTT. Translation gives CASSPNRVTDTQYF.

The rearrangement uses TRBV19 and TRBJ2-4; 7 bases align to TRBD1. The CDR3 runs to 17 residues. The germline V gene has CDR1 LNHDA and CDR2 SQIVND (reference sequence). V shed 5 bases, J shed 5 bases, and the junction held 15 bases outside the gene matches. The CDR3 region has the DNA TGTGCCAGTAGTGACCCCCGATCGGGACAGAATGAAAACATTCAGTACTTC. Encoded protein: CASSDPRSGQNENIQYF.

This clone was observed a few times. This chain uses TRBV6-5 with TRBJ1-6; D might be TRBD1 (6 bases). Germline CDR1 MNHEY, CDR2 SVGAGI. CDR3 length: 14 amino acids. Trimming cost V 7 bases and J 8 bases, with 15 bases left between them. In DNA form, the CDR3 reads TGTGCCAGCACCGCACAGGGCTTATATTCACCCCTCCACTTT. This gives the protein CASTAQGLYSPLHF.

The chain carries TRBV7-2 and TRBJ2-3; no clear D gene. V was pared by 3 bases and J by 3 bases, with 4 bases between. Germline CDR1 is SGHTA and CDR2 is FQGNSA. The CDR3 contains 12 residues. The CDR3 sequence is CASSFLTDTQYF. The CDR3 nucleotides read TGTGCCAGCAGCTTTTTAACAGATACGCAGTATTTT.

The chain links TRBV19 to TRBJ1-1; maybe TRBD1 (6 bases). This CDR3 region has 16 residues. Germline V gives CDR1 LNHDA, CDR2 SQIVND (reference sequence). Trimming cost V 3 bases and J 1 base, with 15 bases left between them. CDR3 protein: CASSIRVGTWNTEAFF. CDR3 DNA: TGTGCCAGTAGTATTCGAGTCGGGACATGGAACACTGAAGCTTTCTTT.

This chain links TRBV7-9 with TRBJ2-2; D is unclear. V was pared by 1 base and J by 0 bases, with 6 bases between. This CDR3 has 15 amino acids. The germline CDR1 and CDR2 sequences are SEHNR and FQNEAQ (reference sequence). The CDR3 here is CASSLGAANTGELFF. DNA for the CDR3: TGTGCCAGCAGCTTAGGGGCAGCGAACACCGGGGAGCTGTTTTTT.

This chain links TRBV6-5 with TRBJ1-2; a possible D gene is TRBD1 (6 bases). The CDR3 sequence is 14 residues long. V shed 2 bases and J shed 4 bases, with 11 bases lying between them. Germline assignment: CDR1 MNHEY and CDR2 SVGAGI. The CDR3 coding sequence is TGTGCCAGCAGTTACGGAACAGGGACCTATGGCTACACCTTC. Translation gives CASSYGTGTYGYTF.

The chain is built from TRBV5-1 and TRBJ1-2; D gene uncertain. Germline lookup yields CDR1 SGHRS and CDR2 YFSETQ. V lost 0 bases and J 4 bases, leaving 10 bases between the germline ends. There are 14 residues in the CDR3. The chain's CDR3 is CASSLARATYGYTF. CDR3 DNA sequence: TGCGCCAGCAGCTTGGCACGCGCTACCTATGGCTACACCTTC.

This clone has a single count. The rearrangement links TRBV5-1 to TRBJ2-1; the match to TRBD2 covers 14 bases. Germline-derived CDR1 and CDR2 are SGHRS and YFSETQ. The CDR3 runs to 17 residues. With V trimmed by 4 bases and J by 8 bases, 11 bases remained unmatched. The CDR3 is CASSPRTSGGMLDEQFF. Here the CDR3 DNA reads TGCGCCAGCAGCCCCAGGACTAGCGGGGGGATGTTGGATGAGCAGTTCTTC.

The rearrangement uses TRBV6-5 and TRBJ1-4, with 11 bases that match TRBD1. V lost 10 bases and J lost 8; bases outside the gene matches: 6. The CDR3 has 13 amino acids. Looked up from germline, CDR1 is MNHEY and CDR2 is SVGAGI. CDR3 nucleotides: TGTGCCATACGGACAGGGGGCCGGGAAAAACTGTTTTTT. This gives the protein CAIRTGGREKLFF.

CDR3 sequence: CASSYSSGTANYGYTF. The DNA of the CDR3 is TGTGCCAGCAGTTACTCTAGCGGGACAGCTAACTATGGCTACACCTTC. The rearrangement joins TRBV6-5 to TRBJ1-2; TRBD1 aligns across 7 bases. J was trimmed by 0 bases and V by 0 bases; bases with no gene match: 4. CDR1 is MNHEY, CDR2 SVGAGI, per germline. The CDR3 totals 16 residues.

This chain's CDR3 is CASEGPGEQYF. CDR3 DNA: TGTGCCAGTGAAGGTCCCGGGGAGCAGTACTTC. This chain uses TRBV6-5 with TRBJ2-7; D remains unclear. Germline V gene data show CDR1 as MNHEY and CDR2 as SVGAGI. The CDR3 has 11 residues. V was trimmed by 9 bases and J by 7 bases, leaving 13 bases between them.

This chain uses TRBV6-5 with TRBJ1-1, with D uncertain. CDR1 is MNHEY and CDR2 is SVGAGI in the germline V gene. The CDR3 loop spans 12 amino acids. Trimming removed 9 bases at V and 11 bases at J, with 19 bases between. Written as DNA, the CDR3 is TGTGCCAGTTCTCGTAAGTTTATTGAGGCTTTCTTT. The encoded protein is CASSRKFIEAFF.

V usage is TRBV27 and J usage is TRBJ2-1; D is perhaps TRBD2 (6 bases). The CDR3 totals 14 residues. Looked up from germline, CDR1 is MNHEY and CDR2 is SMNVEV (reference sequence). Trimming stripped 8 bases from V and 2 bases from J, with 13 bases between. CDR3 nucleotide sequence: TGTGCCAGCGGCGGGGACGGCACCTACAATGAGCAGTTCTTC. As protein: CASGGDGTYNEQFF.

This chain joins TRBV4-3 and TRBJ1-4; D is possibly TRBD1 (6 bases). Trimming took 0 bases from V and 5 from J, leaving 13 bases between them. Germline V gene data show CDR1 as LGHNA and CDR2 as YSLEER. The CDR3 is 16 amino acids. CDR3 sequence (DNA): TGCGCCAGCAGCCAAGATATCAGGGGTAGAAATGAAAAACTGTTTTTT. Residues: CASSQDIRGRNEKLFF.

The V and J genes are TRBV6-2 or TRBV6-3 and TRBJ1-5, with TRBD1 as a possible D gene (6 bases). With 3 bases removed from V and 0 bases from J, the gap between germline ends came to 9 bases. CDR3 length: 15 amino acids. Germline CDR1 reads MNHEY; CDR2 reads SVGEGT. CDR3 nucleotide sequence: TGTGCCAGCAGTTATACAGGGCCTAGCAATCAGCCCCAGCATTTT. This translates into CASSYTGPSNQPQHF.

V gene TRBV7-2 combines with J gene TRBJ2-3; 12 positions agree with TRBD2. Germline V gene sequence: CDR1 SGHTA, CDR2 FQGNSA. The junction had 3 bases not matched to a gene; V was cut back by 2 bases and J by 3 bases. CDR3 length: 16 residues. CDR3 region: CASSLLAGGLTDTQYF. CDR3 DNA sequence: TGTGCCAGCAGCTTACTAGCGGGGGGGTTAACAGATACGCAGTATTTT. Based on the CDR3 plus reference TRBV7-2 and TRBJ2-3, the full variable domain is GAGVSQSPSNKVTEKGKDVELRCDPISGHTALYWYRQSLGQGLEFLIYFQGNSAPDKSGLPSDRFSAERTGGSVSTLTIQRTQQEDSAVYLCASSLLAGGLTDTQYFGPGTRLTVL.

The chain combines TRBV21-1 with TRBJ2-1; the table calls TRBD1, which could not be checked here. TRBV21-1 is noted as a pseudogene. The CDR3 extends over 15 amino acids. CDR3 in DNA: TGTGCCAGCACTCTAGGGGGACAGGGCTTCTATGAGCAGTTCTTC. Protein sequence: CASTLGGQGFYEQFF.

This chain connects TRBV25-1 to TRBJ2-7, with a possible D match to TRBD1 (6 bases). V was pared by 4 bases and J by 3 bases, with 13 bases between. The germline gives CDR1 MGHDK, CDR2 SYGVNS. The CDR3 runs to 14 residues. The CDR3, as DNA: TGTGCCAGCAGTGGGCTTGGGACAATCTACGAGCAGTACTTC. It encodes CASSGLGTIYEQYF.

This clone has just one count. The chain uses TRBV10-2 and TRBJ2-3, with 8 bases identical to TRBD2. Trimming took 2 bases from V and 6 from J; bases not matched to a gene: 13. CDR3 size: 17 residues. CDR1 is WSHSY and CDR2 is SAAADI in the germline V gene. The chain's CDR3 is CASSETTKRGSPDTQYF. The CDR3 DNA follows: TGCGCCAGCAGTGAGACGACAAAGCGGGGGTCCCCGGATACGCAGTATTTT.

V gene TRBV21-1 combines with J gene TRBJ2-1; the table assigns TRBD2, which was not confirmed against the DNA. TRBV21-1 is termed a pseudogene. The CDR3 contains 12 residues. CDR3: CASSNRRNEQFF. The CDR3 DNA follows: TGTGCCAGCAGCAATCGGAGGAATGAGCAGTTCTTC.

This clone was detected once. In DNA, the CDR3 is TGTGCCTGGGCAGGGCTGAGCTCCTACAATGAGCAGTTCTTC. The encoded protein is CAWAGLSSYNEQFF. V is TRBV30 and J is TRBJ2-1; a weak D match, TRBD1 (5 bases). This CDR3 has 14 amino acids. V was shortened by 5 bases and J by 0 bases, with 11 bases between the two germline ends. Germline CDR1 GTSNPN, CDR2 SVGIG (reference sequence).